This T cell receptor (beta chain) was identified during a study of human T cells and chemical hapten exposure. As the library was built, unique molecular identifiers were attached to individual cDNA molecules. Authors' data handling: There were a median of around 100,000 TCRs per sample, with a range from roughly 20,000 to 750,000. TCRdb recomputed calls from the reads with MiXCR, one row per CDR3 protein. TCRdb's processing, not the authors' own work, is the source of the V and J calls. The data hold more than 100,000 distinct CDR3 sequences, with 8% to 9.5% observed a single time. This clonotype occurred a few times. Whole blood, unfractionated, served as the material for total RNA extraction. This CDR3 contains 15 residues. J gave up 2 bases and V 0 bases, and 4 bases lay outside the gene matches. Per germline, CDR1 SGHAT and CDR2 FQDESV (reference sequence).

The TCR sequence derives from a human donor in good health. Some clones in this sample may be carry-over from other donors' samples. Specimen: whole blood. The J gene is TRBJ2-7, the V gene TRBV11-1; 7 nucleotides agree with TRBD2. CDR3 coding DNA: TGTGCCAGCAGCTTAGCGGGACTACTCACCTACGAGCAGTACTTC. Translation gives CASSLAGLLTYEQYF.